Here is one T cell receptor beta chain with its context. Researchers prepared the TCRbeta library using unique molecular identifiers, the study reports. MiXCR, applied by TCRdb to the PCR reads, yields one record per CDR3 protein. The table includes hundreds of thousands of distinct CDR3 sequences, about 14% detected once. Germline CDR1 and CDR2: SGHTA and FQGNSA. V lost 0 bases, J lost 0 bases, and 8 bases stayed unmatched. The CDR3 is 19 amino acids. The data derive from a study of T-cell reconstitution after alpha-beta-depleted transplantation in children. The source was PBMCs, collected from the stem cell graft. The TCR comes from a human donor who donated a stem cell graft to a child with Fanconi anemia. This chain joins TRBV7-2 and TRBJ2-7; 13 positions match TRBD2. CDR3 bases: TGTGCCAGCAGCTTAGCTTGGACTAGCGGGGGCTCCAACTCCTACGAGCAGTACTTC. It codes for CASSLAWTSGGSNSYEQYF.